This is a list of T cell receptor beta chains from one sample in a study of shared clonotypes between healthy human individuals. Produced via immunoSEQ multiplex PCR; TCRdb's table is partial and in-frame only. The sample lists some 2,000,000 clones, about 95% occurring once. Input material: naive CD8+ T cells sorted from blood. The receptors were gathered from a young man in good health. The CDR3 runs from the conserved cysteine through the conserved F or W.

TRBV27	TRBJ1-2	CASSSNLDRNGYTF
TRBV28	TRBJ1-1	CASSFPAGTTEAFF
TRBV30	TRBJ1-1	CAWSGTGGKNTEAFF
TRBV9	TRBJ2-3	CASSEDGGSTDTQYF
TRBV11-2	TRBJ2-7	CASSSGGSHPYEQYF
TRBV7-9	TRBJ1-2	CASGTFDYGYTF
TRBV7-2	TRBJ2-1	CASSGVIYGEQFF
TRBV7-9	TRBJ2-5	CAGSLGQGEAGTQYF
TRBV6-1	TRBJ1-2	CASSEDGVYSYTF
TRBV28	TRBJ1-2	CASSRTWGGLDYGYTF
TRBV7-8	TRBJ2-7	CASSLRAYEQYF
TRBV6-6	TRBJ2-1	CASSALAGELVEQFF
TRBV4-1	TRBJ2-2	CASSQGRTGELFF
TRBV9	TRBJ2-7	CASSQGASLTYEQYF
TRBV4-1	TRBJ2-1	CASSQEEVAASKGDYNEQFF
TRBV11-3	TRBJ2-1	CASSPKPPWGEEANEQFF
TRBV27	TRBJ1-4	CASSPLKDATNEKLFF
TRBV5-6	TRBJ2-1	CASSKKQGASYNEQFF
TRBV7-9	TRBJ2-5	CASTVFVGGGQETQYF
TRBV2	TRBJ1-2	CASPDLFDREDVSYGYTF
TRBV19	TRBJ2-7	CASSPGSSYEQYF
TRBV7-9	TRBJ2-7	CASSWTGTEQYF
TRBV9	TRBJ2-7	CASSEGYEQYF
TRBV7-7	TRBJ2-3	CASSLGEDADTQYF
TRBV27	TRBJ2-5	CASGSLGGGETQYF
TRBV5-1	TRBJ2-7	CASSLGGYEQYF
TRBV27	TRBJ2-3	CASSLLAGGSTDTQYF
TRBV7-9	TRBJ2-2	CASSRDRDTGELFF
TRBV7-9	TRBJ2-5	CASSLGQEETQYF
TRBV29-1	TRBJ1-3	CSVPGTGGNTIYF
TRBV5-1	TRBJ2-7	CASSSSAGVSYEQYF
TRBV27	TRBJ1-1	CASSPVGRRNTEAFF
TRBV9	TRBJ1-3	CASSPSGTAIYF
TRBV4-2	TRBJ2-7	CASSPLDSFYEQYF
TRBV10-3	TRBJ2-1	CAISALDRGSYNEQFF
TRBV11-2	TRBJ2-5	CASSLGRQETQYF
TRBV27	TRBJ2-7	CASSPSVSYEQYF
TRBV9	TRBJ1-1	CASSVSGVGTEAFF
TRBV4-1	TRBJ2-7	CASRPQGWEEQYF
TRBV2	TRBJ2-3	CAGGRGSTDTQYF
TRBV7-9	TRBJ1-1	CASSQTGETEAFF